The clone carrying this T cell receptor (beta chain) turned up a few times. Its antigen is unidentified. This sample is drawn from a study of beta chain features in type 1 diabetes. J gave up 1 base and V 6 bases, and 1 base lay outside the gene matches. Germline V gene data show CDR1 as SGHRS and CDR2 as YFSETQ. The CDR3 sequence is 13 residues long. Findings and limits, study-wide: Still unanswered here is whether HLA type influences TCRB rearrangement. Moderate but significant shortening of TCRB CDR3s was recorded in all four CD4+ subsets from Type 1 diabetes patients.

As every portion of the isolated RNA was reverse transcribed, the sequencing read expressed TCRB transcripts. The protocol was immunoSEQ multiplex PCR, while the TCRdb copy is restricted to in-frame clones and leaves out a portion. This sample has approximately 140,000 clones, with roughly 9.7% found just once. The chain carries TRBV5-1 and TRBJ1-1, with 9 bases that match TRBD1. The sequence derives from a woman aged 40 to 50 in good health. Sequenced material: central memory CD4+ T cells from blood. For the CDR3, the DNA is TGCGCCAGCACGGGACAGGGGAACACTGAAGCTTTCTTT. It is translated as CASTGQGNTEAFF.